The 2 T cell receptor beta chains below all came from one sample that was sequenced in a study of blood T cell repertoires in COVID-19. Using immunoSEQ multiplex PCR, the repertoire was profiled, and TCRdb retains in-frame clones only, with some absent. Of 150,000 to 200,000 clones in the sample, about nine tenths were seen once. Source material: peripheral blood. The receptors derive from a man aged 18 to 30 with COVID-19, enrolled during active disease.

This clone is classed as medium-sized. The J gene is TRBJ2-7, the V gene TRBV24-1; D unclear. Germline lookup yields CDR1 KGHDR and CDR2 SFDVKD. V was clipped by 4 bases and J by 7 bases, with 7 bases between them. The CDR3 length is 11 residues. This CDR3 reads CATSDLPEQYF. For the CDR3, the DNA is TGTGCCACCAGTGACCTACCAGAGCAGTACTTC.

To note about this clone: Sequence at one end of the junction differs from germline and may be a read error. The chain combines TRBV11-2 with TRBJ1-4, with 8 bases fitting TRBD1. The length of the CDR3 is 15 residues. Looked up from germline, CDR1 is SGHAT and CDR2 is FQNNGV. The CDR3 coding sequence is TGTGCCAGCAGCCCAGCAGGGGGCCTGGATGAAAAACTGCTTTTT. Protein: CASSPAGGLDEKLLF.